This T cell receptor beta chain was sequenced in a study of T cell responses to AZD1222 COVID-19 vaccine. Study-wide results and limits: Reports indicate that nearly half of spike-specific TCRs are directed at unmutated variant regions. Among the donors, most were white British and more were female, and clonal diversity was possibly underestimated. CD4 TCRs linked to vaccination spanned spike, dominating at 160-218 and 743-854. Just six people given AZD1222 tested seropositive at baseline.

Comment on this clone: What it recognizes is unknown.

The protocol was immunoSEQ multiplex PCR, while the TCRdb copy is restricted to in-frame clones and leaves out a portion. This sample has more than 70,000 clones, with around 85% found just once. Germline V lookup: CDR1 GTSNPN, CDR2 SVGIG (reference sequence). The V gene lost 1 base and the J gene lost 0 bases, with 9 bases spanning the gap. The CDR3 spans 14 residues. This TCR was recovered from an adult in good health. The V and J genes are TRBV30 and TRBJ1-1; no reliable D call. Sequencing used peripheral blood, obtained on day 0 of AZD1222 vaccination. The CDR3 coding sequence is TGTGCCTGGAGTGAGGAGTTATTGAACACTGAAGCTTTCTTT. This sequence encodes CAWSEELLNTEAFF.